This TCR beta chain was sequenced for a study of beta chain features in type 1 diabetes (dated by TCRdb to the late 2010s). The study in broad terms: No differences in mean age, gender distribution, total cell number or subset yield were found between patients and healthy donors. The study compared TCRB repertoires of sorted circulating CD4+ T cell subsets between recently diagnosed type 1 diabetes patients and matched healthy donors. A total of under 120,000,000 sorted cells were examined across all samples, and RNA yield correlated strongly with the number of cells per subset. Regulatory and stem cell-like memory subsets were obtained from only 8 patients and roughly 8 healthy donors, while naive and central memory subsets were obtained from all 30 or so donors.

Here is what the overall study found, with its caveats: Shorter templates might be favored by PCR, yet because patient and control samples were amplified and corrected together, any such skew would affect both groups equally. Only small numbers of individuals were included in the HLA sub-analyses, which left unresolved whether HLA type had any influence on TCRB rearrangement. Because cDNA was sequenced instead of genomic DNA, highly expressing activated cells could be over-represented, though the groups showed no difference in activation or CD3 levels. At VDJ recombination sites, type 1 diabetes patients had fewer insertions and more deleted nucleotides, which implies abnormalities in thymic rearrangement. Type 1 diabetes patients showed a moderate but significant shortening of TCRB CDR3 length in all four CD4+ subsets. Naive, central memory and regulatory TCRB repertoires appeared to be more similar among patients than among healthy donors.

The entire amount of isolated RNA was reverse transcribed using the High Capacity cDNA Reverse Transcription Kit, so the sequenced TCRB transcripts were expressed ones. Stem cell-like memory T cell samples underwent survey-depth immunoSEQ sequencing, averaging approximately 1 million total reads per sample. After sorted cells were lysed in RLT buffer, RNA was extracted with DNase-treated RNeasy Micro or Mini kits, with the choice depending on cell number. Each cell subset was processed on its own to prevent cross-contamination, while patient and healthy donor samples were processed together. The immunoSEQ multiplex PCR was used to amplify TCRB sequences from cDNA, generating 87-bp fragments that spanned the CDR3 region. Sequencing of the amplicons was done on the Illumina HiSeq platform. The paper's data handling went like this. Synthetic template baselines were used to correct PCR bias computationally, reads within Hamming distance 2 were collapsed, and singletons that could not be merged were discarded. Reads were aligned against IMGT to assign V, D and J genes, CDR3 length and insertions or deletions at six rearrangement sites. Within each subset, clonotype counts were normalized to sorted cell number, and only after that were true diversity and Gini coefficients computed with the tcR R package. Repertoire sharing was quantified using the overlap coefficient calculated on TCRB nucleotide sequences. This immuneACCESS table, as held by TCRdb, lists in-frame sequences with V and J called but not all clones. Of the missing ones, under half trace to an unresolved V gene in checked studies; the others have no known cause. For V, J and clone size, that table is used; D and trimming come from the DNA. The sample table records fewer than 70,000 clones; about 64% of these occur just once. The top ten clonotypes cover around 0.29% of the sample.

The CDR3 numbers 16 residues from cysteine through phenylalanine. Only the CDR3 DNA is retained, 48 bases long and in frame from the first base. As encoded in the germline V gene, CDR1 is MGHRA while CDR2 is YSYEKL. V is pared back by 1 base and J by 2 bases, with 15 bases lying between the germline termini. Concerning this clone: The target of this receptor is not known. Per-base qualities were not stored, and no clone one base away is much larger.

A single peripheral blood draw of approximately 100 mL on average was collected from each donor into heparinised tubes. A BD FACSAria II and a panel including CD45RO, CCR7, CD25, CD127, CD95 and CD27 were used to sort naive, central memory, regulatory and stem cell-like memory CD4+ T cells. A purity above 95% was achieved for all sorted populations. PBMCs were isolated immediately by Lymphoprep density gradient centrifugation and stained directly without culture. So that batch effects would be minimized, each experiment stained and sorted samples in pairs, pairing one healthy donor with one patient.

The sequence is built from TRBV4-1 and TRBJ2-7, with a weak D call of TRBD1 (6 bases match). This TCR derives from a woman in her 30s with type 1 diabetes. Sequencing input: stem cell memory CD4+ T cells from blood. The meaning of the sample's cell subset or site label: stem cell-like memory CD4+ T cells. The nucleotide sequence reads TGCGCCAGCAGCCAAGTCGGTAGGGGGAGTCCCTACGAGCAGTACTTC. Protein translation: CASSQVGRGSPYEQYF.